These T cell receptor beta chains were read from a single sample in a study of early T cells in non-severe SARS-CoV-2 infection. TCRdb passed the 5' RACE reads through MiXCR, listing each CDR3 protein once. The sample has some 36,000 distinct CDR3 sequences; more than 5.5% are singletons. The sequencing sample was made of whole blood. The receptor set was obtained from an adult who was a healthcare worker with PCR-confirmed SARS-CoV-2 infection or an uninfected control (not recorded which). Both conserved end residues are part of each CDR3. Fields, in order: D gene, J gene, V gene, clone size, CDR3 DNA, CDR3 protein. The D gene is left open where the match is weak. Clone size is given for some rows only: seen once, a few or many times, or a class if the clone is expanded.

TRBD1,TRBJ2-7,TRBV9,many,TGTGCCAGCAGCGGGGACAGCTACGAGCAGTACTTC,CASSGDSYEQYF
NA,TRBJ1-1,TRBV4-1,many,TGCGCCAGCAGCCACGACGCAGGTAACACTGAAGCTTTCTTT,CASSHDAGNTEAFF
TRBD2,TRBJ2-5,TRBV9,once,TGTGCCAGCAGCGTAGGAGGACTAGCGGGAGTGGAGACCCAGTACTTC,CASSVGGLAGVETQYF
NA,TRBJ1-1,TRBV19,NA,TGTGCCAGTAGTAAAGGGTTCCGAGGGAAGTTTAACACTGAAGCTTTCTTT,CASSKGFRGKFNTEAFF
TRBD1,TRBJ1-5,TRBV18,NA,TGTGCCAGCTCACCAGGGCAGGGGGCGAGCAATCAGCCCCAGCATTTT,CASSPGQGASNQPQHF
TRBD1,TRBJ2-2,TRBV4-2,many,TGTGCCAGCAGCCAAGGACAGGGGGCCGGGGAGCTGTTTTTT,CASSQGQGAGELFF
NA,TRBJ2-1,TRBV5-1,many,TGCGCCAGCAGCTCCGGGGAGCGGGTAGGCCGGCCCTACAATGAGCAGTTCTTC,CASSSGERVGRPYNEQFF
NA,TRBJ2-3,TRBV7-6,many,TGTGCCAGCAGCTTAAATCTGGGGGGCGCAGATACGCAGTATTTT,CASSLNLGGADTQYF
NA,TRBJ2-4,TRBV12-3/TRBV12-4,many,TGTGCCAGCAGTTTGGGGACGACGGGCGGAAACATTCAGTACTTC,CASSLGTTGGNIQYF
TRBD2,TRBJ2-7,TRBV3-1,many,TGTGCCAGCAGTCGGACTAGCGGCTCCTACGAGCAGTACTTC,CASSRTSGSYEQYF
NA,TRBJ2-7,TRBV2,many,TGTGCCAGCAGTGGGGTAGCGGTGACGTACGAGCAGTACTTC,CASSGVAVTYEQYF
TRBD2,TRBJ2-1,TRBV27,NA,TGTGCCAGCAGTTTAGGGGCGGGAGGGCCCAATGAGCAGTTCTTC,CASSLGAGGPNEQFF
TRBD1,TRBJ1-2,TRBV28,many,TGTGCCAGCAGCCACTTTCTCGAGACCGGGACAGGGGGTGGCTACACCTTC,CASSHFLETGTGGGYTF
NA,TRBJ1-1,TRBV11-2,many,TGTGCCAGCAGCTTAGAAACAGGGCCATACACTGAAGCTTTCTTT,CASSLETGPYTEAFF
NA,TRBJ1-5,TRBV6-6,many,TGTGCCAGCAGTTACTCAGGGCCGCCCCAGCATTTT,CASSYSGPPQHF
TRBD1,TRBJ1-6,TRBV20-1,NA,TGCAGTGCAAATCGGGACAGTAATTCACCCCTCCACTTT,CSANRDSNSPLHF